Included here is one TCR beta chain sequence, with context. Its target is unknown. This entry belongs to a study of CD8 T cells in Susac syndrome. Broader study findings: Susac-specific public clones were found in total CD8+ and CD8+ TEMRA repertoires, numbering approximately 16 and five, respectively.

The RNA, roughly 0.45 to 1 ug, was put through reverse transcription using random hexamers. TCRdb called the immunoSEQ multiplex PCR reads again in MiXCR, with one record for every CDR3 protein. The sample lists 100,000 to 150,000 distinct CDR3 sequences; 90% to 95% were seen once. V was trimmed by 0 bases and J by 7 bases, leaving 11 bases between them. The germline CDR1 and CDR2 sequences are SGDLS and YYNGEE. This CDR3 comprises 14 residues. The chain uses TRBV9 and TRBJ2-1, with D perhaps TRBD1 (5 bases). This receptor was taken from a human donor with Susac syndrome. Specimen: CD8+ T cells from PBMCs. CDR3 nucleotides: TGTGCCAGCAGCGTAGTGAACAGGCCAAATGAGCAGTTCTTC. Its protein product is CASSVVNRPNEQFF.